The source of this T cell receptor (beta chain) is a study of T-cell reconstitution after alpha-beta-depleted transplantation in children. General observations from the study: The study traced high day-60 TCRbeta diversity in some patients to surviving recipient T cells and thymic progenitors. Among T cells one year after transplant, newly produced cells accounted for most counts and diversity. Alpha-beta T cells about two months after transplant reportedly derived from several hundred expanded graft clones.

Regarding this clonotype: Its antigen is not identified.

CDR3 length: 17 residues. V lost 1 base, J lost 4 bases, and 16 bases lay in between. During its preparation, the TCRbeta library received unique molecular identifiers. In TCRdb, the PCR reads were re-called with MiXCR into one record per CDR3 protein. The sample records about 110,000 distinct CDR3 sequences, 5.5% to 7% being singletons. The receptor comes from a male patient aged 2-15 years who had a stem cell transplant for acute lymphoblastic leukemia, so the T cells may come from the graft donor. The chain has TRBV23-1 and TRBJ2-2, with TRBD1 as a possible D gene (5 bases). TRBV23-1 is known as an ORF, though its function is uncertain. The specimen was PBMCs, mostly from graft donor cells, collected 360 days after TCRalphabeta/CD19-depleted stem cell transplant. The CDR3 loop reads CASSQWEGDDGTGELFF. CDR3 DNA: TGCGCCAGCAGTCAATGGGAAGGGGATGATGGCACCGGGGAGCTGTTTTTT.